The entry below describes one T cell receptor (beta chain). Its antigen is currently unknown. TCRdb reprocessed the RT-PCR reads with MiXCR, giving one entry per CDR3 protein. The sample has 500,000 to 650,000 distinct CDR3 sequences, 7.5% to 8.5% seen once; the top ten hold 13%. This record comes from a study of response to subunit inactivated influenza vaccine. Study-level results: Each seasonal flu vaccination may recruit only limited new T cells, authors suggested.

The ends were cut back, 0 bases at V and 5 bases at J, with 17 bases in the middle. Germline-derived CDR1 and CDR2 are SGHRS and YFSETQ. The length of the CDR3 is 16 residues. V gene TRBV5-1 combines with J gene TRBJ2-5, with D unresolved. The sequences come from PBMCs from blood, collected roughly 24 months after vaccination. This clonotype was sampled from a man between 50 and 69 years old who received an inactivated influenza vaccine. The CDR3 sequence: CASSLGGGPSQETQYF. CDR3 nucleotides: TGCGCCAGCAGCTTGGGCGGTGGCCCCTCGCAGGAGACCCAGTACTTC.